This TCR beta chain was obtained from a study of T cell responses to AZD1222 COVID-19 vaccine. Study-level points and caveats: Seropositive at baseline were only a handful of AZD1222 recipients. Sampling captured repertoires only after the peak T cell response. Spike-spanning, vaccine-associated CD4 TCRs were dominant at 160-218 and 743-854.

Note on this clone: Its antigen is not identified.

Data came from immunoSEQ multiplex PCR; TCRdb stores just in-frame clones and leaves some out. The table lists roughly 130,000 clones, roughly 94% of them singletons. Germline assignment: CDR1 MNHEY and CDR2 SVGAGI. The CDR3 consists of 12 residues. Trimming removed 10 bases from V and 5 bases from J; junction bases left unmatched: 6. The chain couples TRBV6-5 to TRBJ2-5; 8 nucleotides line up with TRBD2. This material consisted of peripheral blood, taken on day 0 of AZD1222 vaccination. The TCR comes from an adult in good health. Here the CDR3 DNA reads TGTGCCACCCAGACTAGCGTGGAGACCCAGTACTTC. Its protein product is CATQTSVETQYF.